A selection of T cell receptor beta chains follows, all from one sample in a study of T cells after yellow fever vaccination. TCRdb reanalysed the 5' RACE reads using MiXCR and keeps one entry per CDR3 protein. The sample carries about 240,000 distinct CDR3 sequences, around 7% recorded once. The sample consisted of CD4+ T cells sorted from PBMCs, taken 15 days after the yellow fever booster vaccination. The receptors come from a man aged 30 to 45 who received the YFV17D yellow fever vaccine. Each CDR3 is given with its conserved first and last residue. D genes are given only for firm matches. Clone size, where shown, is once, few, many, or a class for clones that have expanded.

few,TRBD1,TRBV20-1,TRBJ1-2,CSAIKTRDSYGYTF,TGCAGTGCTATCAAAACCCGGGACAGCTATGGCTACACCTTC
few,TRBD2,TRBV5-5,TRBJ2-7,CASSLVLAGTSSYEQYF,TGTGCCAGCAGCTTGGTACTAGCGGGGACTAGCTCCTACGAGCAGTACTTC
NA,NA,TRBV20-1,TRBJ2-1,CSARASLGEQFF,TGCAGTGCTAGAGCTTCCTTAGGTGAGCAGTTCTTC
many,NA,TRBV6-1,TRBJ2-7,CASSAPGKRSYEQYF,TGTGCCAGCAGTGCACCGGGGAAGCGCTCCTACGAGCAGTACTTC
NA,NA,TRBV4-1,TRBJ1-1,CASSQDVRRLNTEAFF,TGCGCCAGCAGCCAAGATGTTCGCCGCCTTAACACTGAAGCTTTCTTT
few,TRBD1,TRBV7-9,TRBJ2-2,CASSFRQGGELFF,TGTGCCAGCAGCTTCAGACAGGGCGGGGAGCTGTTTTTT
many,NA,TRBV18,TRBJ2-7,CASSPGHTTYEQYF,TGTGCCAGCTCACCCGGACACACTACCTACGAGCAGTACTTC
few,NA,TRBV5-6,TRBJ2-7,CASRLTRYAYEQYF,TGTGCCAGCAGGTTGACCAGGTACGCCTACGAGCAGTACTTC
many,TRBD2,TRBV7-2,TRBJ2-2,CASSLRSGSTGELFF,TGTGCCAGCAGCTTGCGTAGCGGGAGTACCGGGGAGCTGTTTTTT
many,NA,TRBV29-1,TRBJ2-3,CSVASTDTQYF,TGCAGCGTTGCATCCACAGATACGCAGTATTTT
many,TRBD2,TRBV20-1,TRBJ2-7,CSATLAGVGYEQYF,TGCAGTGCTACATTAGCGGGAGTGGGTTACGAGCAGTACTTC
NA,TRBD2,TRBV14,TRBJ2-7,CASSLNGSYKPGLAGGPWTYEQYF,TGTGCCAGCAGCCTCAACGGATCTTATAAACCGGGGCTAGCGGGAGGGCCATGGACCTACGAGCAGTACTTC
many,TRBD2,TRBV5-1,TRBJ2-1,CASSLAGLVSSYNEQFF,TGCGCCAGCAGCTTGGCAGGACTAGTTAGCTCCTACAATGAGCAGTTCTTC
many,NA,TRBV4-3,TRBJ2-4,CASSQEIRNIQYF,TGCGCCAGCAGCCAAGAGATCAGAAACATTCAGTACTTC
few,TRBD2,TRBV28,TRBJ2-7,CASSFAGVTYEQYF,TGTGCCAGCAGTTTCGCGGGAGTCACCTACGAGCAGTACTTC
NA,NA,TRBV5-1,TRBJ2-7,CASSPGTRSMGYEQYF,TGCGCCAGCAGCCCCGGGACACGGAGTATGGGTTACGAGCAGTACTTC
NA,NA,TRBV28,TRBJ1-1,CASSFKAEAFF,TGTGCCAGCAGTTTTAAGGCTGAAGCTTTCTTT
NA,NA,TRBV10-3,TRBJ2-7,CAISEFGYEQYF,TGTGCCATCAGTGAATTTGGCTACGAGCAGTACTTC
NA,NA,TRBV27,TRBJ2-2,CASSPTRTSGPVNTGELFF,TGTGCCAGCAGTCCTACCCGCACATCGGGGCCCGTTAACACCGGGGAGCTGTTTTTT
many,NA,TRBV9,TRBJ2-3,CASSVGGGGGTDTQYF,TGTGCCAGCAGCGTAGGTGGCGGAGGGGGCACAGATACGCAGTATTTT
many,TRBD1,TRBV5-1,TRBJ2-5,CASQTGGQETQYF,TGCGCCAGTCAGACAGGGGGCCAAGAGACCCAGTACTTC
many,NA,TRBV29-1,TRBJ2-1,CGLGGVHEQFF,TGCGGCCTAGGCGGGGTCCATGAGCAGTTCTTC
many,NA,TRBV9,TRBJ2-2,CASSRTREVTGELFF,TGTGCCAGCAGCCGGACAAGGGAGGTAACCGGGGAGCTGTTTTTT
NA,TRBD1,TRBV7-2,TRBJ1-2,CATGQGASGYTF,TGTGCCACCGGACAGGGGGCTAGTGGCTACACCTTC
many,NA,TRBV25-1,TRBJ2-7,CASRGVGEQYF,TGTGCCAGCAGGGGGGTGGGAGAGCAGTACTTC
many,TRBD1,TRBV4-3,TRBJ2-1,CASSREFTGARLEQFF,TGCGCCAGCAGCCGAGAATTTACAGGGGCTCGGCTTGAGCAGTTCTTC
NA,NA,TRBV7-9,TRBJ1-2,CASSPLVMYGYTF,TGTGCCAGCAGCCCCCTAGTAATGTATGGCTACACCTTC
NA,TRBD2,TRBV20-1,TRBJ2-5,CSARDIVASGRQETQYF,TGCAGTGCTAGAGATATAGTCGCTAGCGGGAGGCAAGAGACCCAGTACTTC
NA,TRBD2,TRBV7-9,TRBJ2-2,CASSLSSGRSTGELFF,TGTGCCAGCAGCTTGTCCAGCGGGAGGTCCACCGGGGAGCTGTTTTTT
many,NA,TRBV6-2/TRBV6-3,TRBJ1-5,CASSNREYSNQPQHF,TGTGCCAGCAGTAACAGGGAATATAGCAATCAGCCCCAGCATTTT
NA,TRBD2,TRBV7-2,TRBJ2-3,CASSAQGGLASDTQYF,TGTGCCAGCAGCGCGCAAGGGGGACTAGCGTCAGATACGCAGTATTTT
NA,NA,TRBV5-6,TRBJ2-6,CASSSPYLGSGANVLTF,TGTGCCAGCAGCTCTCCGTATCTTGGCTCTGGGGCCAACGTCCTGACTTTC
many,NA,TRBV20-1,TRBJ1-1,CSARVGSQRTEAFF,TGCAGTGCTAGAGTCGGAAGTCAGCGCACTGAAGCTTTCTTT